This TCR beta chain is from a study of blood T cell repertoires in COVID-19. This clone turned up a few times. The data were produced by immunoSEQ multiplex PCR, yet TCRdb's version contains in-frame clones alone and is incomplete. The data show around 230,000 clones, 88% seen once. Losses at the gene ends were 1 base for V and 6 bases for J; bases not matched to a gene: 1. CDR3 length: 14 amino acids. Germline V gene lookup returns CDR1 SGHTA and CDR2 FQGNSA. Sample: PBMCs or T cells enriched from blood (not recorded which). The sequence was obtained from a woman aged 25 to 39 who had recovered from COVID-19. The V and J genes are TRBV7-2 and TRBJ2-1; the match to TRBD2 covers 9 bases. This chain's CDR3 is CASSLGRGGNEQFF. The CDR3 region has the DNA TGTGCCAGCAGCTTAGGGCGGGGGGGCAATGAGCAGTTCTTC. The whole variable domain, remainder taken from reference TRBV7-2 and TRBJ2-1, is GAGVSQSPSNKVTEKGKDVELRCDPISGHTALYWYRQSLGQGLEFLIYFQGNSAPDKSGLPSDRFSAERTGGSVSTLTIQRTQQEDSAVYLCASSLGRGGNEQFFGPGTRLTVL.